This T cell receptor beta chain was documented in a study of glioma-infiltrating T cells after dendritic cell vaccination (dated by TCRdb to about 2016). General notes on the study: The cohort included roughly 15 glioblastoma patients drawn from Phase I and II dendritic cell vaccination trials, of whom 9 were newly diagnosed and 6 had recurrent disease. Survival after dendritic cell vaccination was correlated with TCR sequencing metrics, such as TIL content and the overlap between tumor and blood repertoires. In glioblastoma patients vaccinated with dendritic cells, deep sequencing of TCR beta CDR3 regions served to measure the amount of tumor-infiltrating lymphocytes and to compare repertoires between tumor and blood. To make the vaccine, monocyte-derived dendritic cells were cultured for under eight days with IL-4 and GM-CSF and then pulsed overnight with autologous tumor lysate. Autologous tumor lysate-pulsed dendritic cell vaccination was administered to the patients between about 2002 and 2012. Each patient was given three intradermal dendritic cell vaccine injections, spaced two weeks apart, in the arm below the axilla. Results and caveats for the whole study, not just this receptor: The three-group TCR overlap response model was characterized as speculative, and prospective validation of the model was stated to be required. After dendritic cell vaccination, a higher estimated pretreatment TIL content predicted longer time to progression and overall survival. The cohort was small and heterogeneous, few patients had complete blood and tumor sets, and even fewer had initial-recurrent tumor pairs. TCR clonality showed no direct relationship with survival, which suggests that a diverse polyclonal response may be important.

The immunoSEQ assay amplified TCRB CDR3 regions from 1.5 to 2.5 micrograms of genomic DNA, or from all available DNA when less than that amount was available. Multiplex PCR used 60 forward primers for TCR V beta segments and 13 reverse primers for J beta segments. To estimate reads per starting template, synthetic control templates were spiked into each sample at limiting dilution. The Illumina HiSeq System generated 87 bp sequencing reads. Per the original workflow: PCR and sequencing errors were removed by a nearest neighbor algorithm that merged closely related sequences. TCR overlap was measured as the percentage of unique tumor TCR beta sequences that were also present in the peripheral blood of the same patient. The clones in this table, taken by TCRdb from immuneACCESS, are in-frame only. Not every clone is retained; where verified, under half of the shortfall comes from an unresolved V gene, and the cause of the rest is unknown. The V and J calls and clone size are taken from that table; D and trimming were inferred from the DNA. The sample contains about 67,000 clones, 80% to 85% of them found a single time. 7.9% of the sample comes from the top ten.

V loses 1 base of germline sequence and J loses 1 base, and the interval between the two ends is 10 bases. The germline V gene (reference sequence) sets CDR1 to SEHNR and CDR2 to FQNEAQ. From the cysteine up to the phenylalanine, the CDR3 has a length of 15 residues. Only the CDR3 DNA stays, 45 bases, in frame from base 1. To be selected, patients needed enough residual fresh-frozen tumor tissue and more than two years of available survival data. Although molecular status otherwise differed among the glioblastoma patients, no patient had an isocitrate dehydrogenase mutation. PBMC were collected before vaccination, two weeks after the third vaccination, and at tumor progression if tumor progression occurred. The Qiagen DNeasy Blood extraction Kit was used for extraction of genomic DNA. Details on this clone: What this receptor recognizes is not known. No clone much larger than this one lies a single base away; base qualities are absent.

Recombination connected TRBV7-9 to TRBJ1-1; the D region possibly corresponds to TRBD1 (6 bases align). Sequencing was performed on blood, taken before dendritic cell vaccination. This clonotype was obtained from a human donor with glioblastoma. The DNA is TGTGCCAGCAGCTTAGAGCCGGGACAGAACACTGAAGCTTTCTTT. The resulting protein is CASSLEPGQNTEAFF.